This T cell receptor beta chain was sequenced in a study of shared clonotypes between healthy human individuals. This clone appeared a single time. Assay: immunoSEQ multiplex PCR; the TCRdb copy retains only in-frame clones and omits some. This table holds over 400,000 clones, about 96% found once. The receptor comes from a woman aged 30 to 39 in good health. The sequenced material came from naive CD4+ T cells sorted from blood. Subset denoted: CD45RA+ positively selected.

The CDR3 sequence is CASSLGPNGELFF. The CDR3 nucleotides read TGTGCCAGCAGCCTAGGACCCAACGGGGAGCTGTTTTTT. The V gene is TRBV7-3, the J gene TRBJ2-2; D gene ambiguous. Germline CDR1 is SGHTA and CDR2 is FQGTGA. The CDR3 extends over 13 amino acids. Deletions cut 5 bases from V and 7 bases from J, with 11 bases between.